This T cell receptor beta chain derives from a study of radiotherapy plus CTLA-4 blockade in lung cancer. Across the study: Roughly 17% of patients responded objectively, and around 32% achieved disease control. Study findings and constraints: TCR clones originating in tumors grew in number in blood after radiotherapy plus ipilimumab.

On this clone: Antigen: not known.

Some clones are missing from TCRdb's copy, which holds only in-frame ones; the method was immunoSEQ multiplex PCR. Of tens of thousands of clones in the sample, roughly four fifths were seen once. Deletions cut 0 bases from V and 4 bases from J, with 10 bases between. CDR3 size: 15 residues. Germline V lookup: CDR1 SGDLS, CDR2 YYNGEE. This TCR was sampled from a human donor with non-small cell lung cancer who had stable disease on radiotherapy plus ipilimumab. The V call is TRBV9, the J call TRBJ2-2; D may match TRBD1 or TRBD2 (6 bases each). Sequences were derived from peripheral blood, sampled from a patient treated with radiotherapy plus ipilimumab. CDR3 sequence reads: CASSVVGGSTGELFF. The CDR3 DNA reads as TGTGCCAGCAGCGTAGTGGGGGGCTCCACCGGGGAGCTGTTTTTT.